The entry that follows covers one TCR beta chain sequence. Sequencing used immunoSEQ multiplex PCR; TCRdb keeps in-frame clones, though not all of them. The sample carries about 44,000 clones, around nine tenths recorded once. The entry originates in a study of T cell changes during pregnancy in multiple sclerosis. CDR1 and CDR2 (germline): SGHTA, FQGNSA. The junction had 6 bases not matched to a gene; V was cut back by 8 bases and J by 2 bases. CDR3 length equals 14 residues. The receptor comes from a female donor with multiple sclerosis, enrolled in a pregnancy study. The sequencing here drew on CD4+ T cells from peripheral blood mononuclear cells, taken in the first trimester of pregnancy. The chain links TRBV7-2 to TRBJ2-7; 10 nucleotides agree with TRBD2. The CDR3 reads CASAISGRTYEQYF. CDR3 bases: TGTGCCAGCGCGATTAGCGGGAGGACCTACGAGCAGTACTTC.